This is a list of T cell receptor beta chains from one sample in a study of human T cells and chemical hapten exposure. TCRdb reprocessed the RACE reads via MiXCR and lists one record per CDR3 protein. The top ten clones hold 4.6% of a sample with 65,000 to 90,000 distinct CDR3 sequences, around 13% of them seen once. The sample in question was whole blood, obtained in connection with sensitization to the hapten diphenylcyclopropenone (DPC). The source is a woman between 45 and 65 years old with alopecia areata. Some clones in this sample may be carry-over from other donors' samples. Both conserved end residues are part of each CDR3. Fields, in order: D gene, J gene, V gene, clone size, CDR3 protein, CDR3 DNA. A D gene is named only where the DNA matches it firmly. Rows give clone size only sometimes, using once, few, many, or a class for an expanded clone.

-	TRBJ2-3	TRBV6-1	-	CASSDTVVFTDTQYF	TGTGCCAGCAGTGACACGGTCGTCTTCACAGATACGCAGTATTTT
-	TRBJ2-7	TRBV29-1	once	CSVKTEQPYEQYF	TGCAGCGTTAAAACAGAGCAACCCTACGAGCAGTACTTC
TRBD1	TRBJ2-3	TRBV7-9	-	CASSPWTGGRTDTQYF	TGTGCCAGCAGCCCTTGGACAGGGGGCAGGACAGATACGCAGTATTTT
-	TRBJ2-1	TRBV11-2	-	CASSGQGAVTSGTVWSQEQFF	TGTGCCAGCAGTGGACAGGGGGCCGTTACTAGCGGGACCGTTTGGTCGCAGGAGCAGTTCTTC
TRBD2	TRBJ2-3	TRBV7-6	few	CASSSGVETDTQYF	TGTGCCAGCAGTAGCGGGGTCGAAACAGATACGCAGTATTTT
-	TRBJ2-7	TRBV6-1	-	CASSLREVYEQYF	TGTGCCAGCAGTCTCCGCGAAGTCTACGAGCAGTACTTC
-	TRBJ2-1	TRBV5-1	many	CASSLGGSSYNEQFF	TGTGCCAGCAGCTTAGGGGGTAGCTCCTACAATGAGCAGTTCTTC
-	TRBJ1-1	TRBV29-1	-	CSVVGGAMNTEAFF	TGCAGCGTTGTAGGTGGCGCCATGAACACTGAAGCTTTCTTT
TRBD2	TRBJ2-3	TRBV2	-	CASSDSSSGYPPEYF	TGTGCCAGCAGTGACTCGTCTAGCGGGTACCCCCCGGAGTATTTT
-	TRBJ2-7	TRBV12-3/TRBV12-4	many	CASRLSYEQYF	TGTGCCAGCAGACTTAGCTACGAGCAGTACTTC
TRBD2	TRBJ2-1	TRBV11-2	-	CASSGTSGSRNEQFF	TGTGCCAGCAGCGGGACTAGCGGGAGTAGGAATGAGCAGTTCTTC
-	TRBJ2-1	TRBV18	few	CASSPREAPGNNEQFF	TGTGCCAGCTCACCACGGGAGGCCCCCGGGAACAATGAGCAGTTCTTC
-	TRBJ1-1	TRBV29-1	many	CSVVTGSPEAFF	TGCAGCGTGGTAACCGGGAGTCCTGAAGCTTTCTTT
-	TRBJ1-6	TRBV6-1	-	CASSEEERTAFRSPLHF	TGTGCCAGCAGTGAAGAGGAAAGGACAGCATTTCGTTCACCCCTCCACTTT
-	TRBJ2-3	TRBV6-4	-	CASSESGQGTQYF	TGTGCCAGCAGTGAGTCTGGCCAGGGAACGCAGTATTTT
TRBD1	TRBJ2-7	TRBV9	-	CASSGPIGQGGSYEQYF	TGTGCCAGCAGCGGACCGATCGGACAGGGGGGCTCCTACGAGCAGTACTTC
-	TRBJ2-7	TRBV10-3	-	CAISESKDHEQYF	TGTGCCATCAGTGAGTCGAAGGACCACGAGCAGTACTTC
-	TRBJ1-1	TRBV30	-	CAWGTLPQIEAFF	TGTGCCTGGGGGACGCTTCCTCAAATTGAAGCTTTCTTT
-	TRBJ1-2	TRBV12-3/TRBV12-4	many	CASSHGTGYGYTF	TGTGCCAGCAGCCATGGGACGGGCTATGGCTACACCTTC
-	TRBJ1-6	TRBV18	few	CASSQQINSPLHF	TGTGCCAGCTCACAACAGATAAATTCACCCCTCCACTTT
-	TRBJ2-2	TRBV20-1	few	CSARDPFGGTGELFF	TGCAGTGCTAGAGATCCCTTCGGAGGAACCGGGGAGCTGTTTTTT
-	TRBJ1-1	TRBV29-1	few	CSVGKANTEAFF	TGCAGCGTTGGTAAGGCGAACACTGAAGCTTTCTTT
TRBD2	TRBJ2-1	TRBV6-5	few	CASTLNGLANNEQFF	TGTGCCAGCACCTTAAACGGACTAGCGAACAATGAGCAGTTCTTC
-	TRBJ1-2	TRBV7-8	few	CASSLGRFDGGYTF	TGTGCCAGCAGCTTAGGCAGATTTGATGGAGGCTACACCTTC
-	TRBJ2-7	TRBV6-2/TRBV6-3	many	CASSYLGGAYEQYF	TGTGCCAGCAGTTACCTTGGGGGCGCGTACGAGCAGTACTTC
TRBD2	TRBJ2-2	TRBV19	few	CASSLRLAGQFSGELFF	TGTGCCAGTAGTCTGCGACTAGCGGGCCAATTCTCCGGGGAGCTGTTTTTT
-	TRBJ1-2	TRBV15	-	CATSVTGRLSYGYTF	TGTGCCACCAGCGTGACGGGACGCCTAAGCTATGGCTACACCTTC
-	TRBJ1-1	TRBV28	-	CAILNRARNTEAFF	TGTGCAATTCTCAACAGGGCTAGGAACACTGAAGCTTTCTTT
TRBD1	TRBJ1-2	TRBV18	few	CASSQLDRVEGYTF	TGTGCCAGCTCCCAATTGGACAGGGTGGAAGGCTACACCTTC
TRBD2	TRBJ2-4	TRBV7-2	many	CASSLSSGLAKNIQYF	TGTGCCAGCAGCTTATCTAGCGGGCTAGCCAAAAACATTCAGTACTTC
-	TRBJ2-3	TRBV6-2/TRBV6-3	few	CASSYPPATDTQYF	TGTGCCAGCAGTTACCCCCCAGCCACAGATACGCAGTATTTT
-	TRBJ1-1	TRBV20-1	-	CSAREDGGHTEAFF	TGCAGTGCTAGGGAGGATGGGGGTCACACTGAAGCTTTCTTT
TRBD1	TRBJ1-1	TRBV29-1	many	CSAGTGLIEAFF	TGCAGCGCCGGGACAGGGTTGATTGAAGCTTTCTTT
-	TRBJ2-1	TRBV10-3	-	CAISFADNEQFF	TGTGCCATCAGCTTTGCGGACAATGAGCAGTTCTTC
TRBD1	TRBJ2-7	TRBV5-1	few	CASSSQGSYYEQYF	TGCGCCAGCAGCTCACAGGGGAGTTACTACGAGCAGTACTTC
TRBD1	TRBJ2-5	TRBV12-3/TRBV12-4	-	CASSRTGIKQETQYF	TGTGCCAGCAGTCGGACAGGGATTAAACAAGAGACCCAGTACTTC
-	TRBJ2-7	TRBV28	few	CASSPSLTYEQYF	TGTGCCAGCAGTCCCTCGCTGACCTACGAGCAGTACTTC
TRBD1	TRBJ2-3	TRBV20-1	-	CSASGTGGAVSSTDTQYF	TGCAGTGCTAGTGGGACAGGGGGCGCGGTGTCGTCCACAGATACGCAGTATTTT
TRBD2	TRBJ2-7	TRBV30	few	CAWIRAGGSYEQYF	TGTGCCTGGATAAGAGCGGGAGGTAGCTACGAGCAGTACTTC
TRBD2	TRBJ2-1	TRBV18	few	CASSPPALAGVSEQFF	TGTGCCAGCTCACCACCAGCACTAGCGGGAGTCTCTGAGCAGTTCTTC
-	TRBJ2-1	TRBV30	many	CAWSVRSALSYNEQFF	TGTGCCTGGAGTGTAAGGAGCGCCCTCTCCTACAATGAGCAGTTCTTC
TRBD1	TRBJ2-1	TRBV12-3/TRBV12-4	-	CASSLRGQDEQFF	TGTGCCAGCAGTTTAAGGGGGCAAGATGAGCAGTTCTTC
TRBD2	TRBJ2-7	TRBV6-1	-	CASSTTFLAGEQYF	TGTGCCAGCAGTACCACGTTCCTAGCGGGCGAGCAGTACTTC
TRBD1	TRBJ2-1	TRBV19	many	CASSHTGGGYNEQFF	TGTGCCAGTAGCCACACAGGGGGTGGATACAATGAGCAGTTCTTC
TRBD1	TRBJ2-2	TRBV6-6	-	CASSYSGTGRIGELFF	TGTGCCAGCAGTTACTCCGGGACAGGGAGGATTGGGGAGCTGTTTTTT
TRBD2	TRBJ2-7	TRBV4-2	-	CASSQHTSGTSYEQYF	TGTGCCAGCAGCCAACACACTAGCGGGACTTCCTACGAGCAGTACTTC
-	TRBJ2-6	TRBV2	few	CASSTGANVLTF	TGTGCCAGCAGCACGGGGGCCAACGTCCTGACTTTC
-	TRBJ2-7	TRBV21-1	-	CASSLGTGVHEQYF	TGTGCCAGTTCCCTCGGGACAGGGGTCCACGAGCAGTACTTC
-	TRBJ1-1	TRBV11-2	few	CASSLPSFGTEAFF	TGTGCCAGCAGCCTCCCATCCTTCGGGACTGAAGCTTTCTTT
-	TRBJ1-2	TRBV14	few	CASSRGQPGGYTF	TGTGCCAGCAGCCGAGGACAGCCTGGGGGCTACACCTTC